These T cell receptor beta chains were read from a single sample in a study of technical replicates of blood from a handful of donors. The repertoire was sequenced with immunoSEQ multiplex PCR; TCRdb's copy has only in-frame clones and lacks some. Here the sample spans 45,000 to 55,000 clones, 95% to 96% being singletons. The sequencing input was T cells isolated from PBMCs. These TCRs come from a human donor in good health. The CDR3 runs from the conserved cysteine through the conserved F or W. Each record gives: CDR3 protein, CDR3 DNA, J gene, V gene, clone size, D gene. The D gene is left open where the match is weak. Expanded clones get a size class; other rows say once, few or many, or leave the size out.

CASSYQGDYGYTF | TGTGCCAGCTCTTATCAGGGGGACTATGGCTACACCTTC | TRBJ1-2 | TRBV18 | - | TRBD1
CASSVLHREEQFF | TGTGCCAGCAGCGTACTCCACCGGGAGGAGCAGTTCTTC | TRBJ2-1 | TRBV9 | - | -
CSVEDRTGVTYEQYF | TGCAGCGTTGAAGATAGGACAGGGGTTACCTACGAGCAGTACTTC | TRBJ2-7 | TRBV29-1 | - | TRBD1
CASSVIGDSYEQYF | TGTGCCAGCAGCGTAATAGGGGACTCCTACGAGCAGTACTTC | TRBJ2-7 | TRBV9 | once | -
CASSFSQGPSTDTQYF | TGTGCCAGCAGTTTCAGTCAGGGTCCTAGCACAGATACGCAGTATTTT | TRBJ2-3 | TRBV6-6 | - | -
CASSEGQTNQPQHF | TGTGCCAGCAGTGAGGGACAGACCAATCAGCCCCAGCATTTT | TRBJ1-5 | TRBV6-1 | - | TRBD1
CASSQREGTGELFF | TGCGCCAGCAGCCAACGGGAGGGCACCGGGGAGCTGTTTTTT | TRBJ2-2 | TRBV4-1 | once | TRBD2
CASSLTSTGAYETQYF | TGTGCCAGCAGCTTAACCTCGACAGGGGCGTATGAGACCCAGTACTTC | TRBJ2-5 | TRBV13 | - | TRBD1
CASSFAGGLRETQYF | TGTGCCAGCAGCTTCGCAGGGGGCCTAAGGGAGACCCAGTACTTC | TRBJ2-5 | TRBV7-3 | - | TRBD1
CASSLLYDYTF | TGTGCCAGCAGCTTACTCTACGACTACACCTTC | TRBJ1-2 | TRBV7-2 | - | -
CASSEAISGGWTEAFF | TGTGCCAGCAGTGAAGCTATCTCAGGGGGCTGGACTGAAGCTTTCTTT | TRBJ1-1 | TRBV6-1 | - | TRBD1
CASSLFRSGYTF | TGTGCCAGCAGCTTGTTCCGTTCCGGCTACACCTTC | TRBJ1-2 | TRBV5-6 | - | -
CASSAGDRGISEAFF | TGTGCCAGCAGCGCGGGTGACAGGGGAATCTCTGAAGCTTTCTTT | TRBJ1-1 | TRBV11-2 | - | TRBD1
CASRGTGLRYTF | TGTGCCAGCAGAGGGACAGGGTTACGCTACACCTTC | TRBJ1-2 | TRBV2 | - | TRBD1
CASRSSNQPQHF | TGTGCCAGCAGGAGCAGCAATCAGCCCCAGCATTTT | TRBJ1-5 | TRBV28 | - | -
CASTLRNGVYYEQYF | TGTGCCAGCACCCTGAGGAACGGGGTGTACTACGAGCAGTACTTC | TRBJ2-7 | TRBV27 | - | -
CASSVPSTDTQYF | TGTGCCAGCAGCGTTCCTAGCACAGATACGCAGTATTTT | TRBJ2-3 | TRBV28 | - | -
CASSWLAGEINEQFF | TGCGCCAGCAGCTGGCTAGCGGGAGAAATCAATGAGCAGTTCTTC | TRBJ2-1 | TRBV5-1 | - | TRBD2
CASSQEGSNTGELFF | TGCGCCAGCAGCCAAGAAGGGAGCAACACCGGGGAGCTGTTTTTT | TRBJ2-2 | TRBV4-1 | - | -
CASSSPTRDRGINGYTF | TGTGCCAGCAGCTCACCTACCAGGGACAGGGGAATTAATGGCTACACCTTC | TRBJ1-2 | TRBV27 | - | TRBD1
CAWSLNSGSWGNEQFF | TGTGCCTGGAGTTTAAATAGCGGGAGTTGGGGAAATGAGCAGTTCTTC | TRBJ2-1 | TRBV30 | - | TRBD2
CASSYHRSLYGYTF | TGTGCCAGCAGTTACCACAGGTCCTTATATGGCTACACCTTC | TRBJ1-2 | TRBV6-5 | - | -
CASSIASGSSGETQYF | TGTGCCAGTAGTATCGCCAGCGGGAGTAGTGGTGAGACCCAGTACTTC | TRBJ2-5 | TRBV19 | - | TRBD2
CASSLMTGGKETQYF | TGCGCCAGCAGCCTAATGACAGGGGGCAAAGAGACCCAGTACTTC | TRBJ2-5 | TRBV5-1 | - | TRBD1
CAGDRGGNQPQHF | TGTGCCGGCGACAGGGGAGGTAATCAGCCCCAGCATTTT | TRBJ1-5 | TRBV27 | few | TRBD1
CATSPKGGGKGQPQHF | TGTGCCACCAGCCCCAAGGGAGGGGGAAAGGGTCAGCCCCAGCATTTT | TRBJ1-5 | TRBV15 | once | -
CASSEAGAYEQYF | TGTGCCAGCAGTGAAGCGGGAGCCTACGAGCAGTACTTC | TRBJ2-7 | TRBV25-1 | - | TRBD2
CSVEVGGTIYF | TGCAGCGTTGAAGTGGGGGGCACCATATATTTT | TRBJ1-3 | TRBV29-1 | - | -
CASSPPTGPLNQPQHF | TGTGCCAGTAGCCCCCCCACAGGTCCTCTCAATCAGCCCCAGCATTTT | TRBJ1-5 | TRBV19 | - | -
CASGEDRGGPATEAFF | TGTGCTAGTGGTGAAGACAGGGGAGGGCCCGCCACTGAAGCTTTCTTT | TRBJ1-1 | TRBV12-5 | - | TRBD1
CAWSGSGGSTNF | TGTGCCTGGAGTGGGTCAGGGGGCTCCACCAACTTC | TRBJ1-2 | TRBV30 | - | TRBD1
CSVEGRGYEQYF | TGCAGCGTTGAGGGAAGGGGCTACGAGCAGTACTTC | TRBJ2-7 | TRBV29-1 | - | -
CASSKLGQGFETQYF | TGTGCCAGCAGCAAATTGGGGCAGGGTTTCGAGACCCAGTACTTC | TRBJ2-5 | TRBV7-2 | - | -
CSVSGAGELFF | TGCAGCGTTTCAGGGGCCGGGGAGCTGTTTTTT | TRBJ2-2 | TRBV29-1 | - | -
CCGTANEKLFF | TGTTGTGGGACAGCTAATGAAAAACTGTTTTTT | TRBJ1-4 | TRBV2 | - | TRBD1
CASSVDGSSYEQYF | TGTGCCAGCAGCGTAGATGGGAGCTCCTACGAGCAGTACTTC | TRBJ2-7 | TRBV9 | - | -
CASSDIWLAGYNEQFF | TGTGCCAGCAGCGACATCTGGCTAGCGGGATACAATGAGCAGTTCTTC | TRBJ2-1 | TRBV5-6 | - | TRBD2
CASTYGTATEAFF | TGTGCCAGCACCTACGGGACAGCGACTGAAGCTTTCTTT | TRBJ1-1 | TRBV25-1 | - | TRBD1
CASSQDPGREGSYEQYF | TGCGCCAGCAGCCAAGACCCCGGCAGGGAAGGCTCCTACGAGCAGTACTTC | TRBJ2-7 | TRBV4-1 | - | -
CASNVRGNQPQHF | TGTGCCAGTAATGTTCGGGGGAATCAGCCCCAGCATTTT | TRBJ1-5 | TRBV19 | - | -
CASSLREWGANVLTF | TGCGCCAGCAGCTTAAGGGAGTGGGGGGCCAACGTCCTGACTTTC | TRBJ2-6 | TRBV5-1 | - | -
CASSDRNLYEQYF | TGTGCCAGCAGTGACAGGAACCTCTACGAGCAGTACTTC | TRBJ2-7 | TRBV25-1 | - | -
CASRASGRKYEQYF | TGTGCCAGCAGAGCTAGCGGGAGAAAGTACGAGCAGTACTTC | TRBJ2-7 | TRBV6-1 | - | TRBD2
CASSQGSGSSYEQYF | TGCGCCAGCAGCCAAGGGTCGGGAAGCTCCTACGAGCAGTACTTC | TRBJ2-7 | TRBV4-1 | - | -